This T cell receptor (beta chain) originates from a study of cytomegalovirus exposure and HLA in healthy donors (dated by TCRdb to about 2017). Some background on the complete study: An earlier analysis of several hundred of the donors reported 276 Gb of sequence data and around 100 million unique TCR beta sequences obtained from approximately 180 million T cells. An early release covering roughly 640 HLA-typed donors comprised about 290 gigabases of sequencing data and tens of millions of unique TCR sequences. Of the 398 genotyped donors, 81% were placed in the genetic ancestry cluster associated with self-reported Caucasian donors. The study aimed to test whether signatures of past pathogen exposure could be identified by cataloging public T cell receptors. The T cell repertoires of around 730 subjects were profiled by immunosequencing and related to cytomegalovirus serostatus. Along with the approximately 700-subject first cohort, a separate validation cohort of over a hundred different subjects was used. The study combined high-throughput TCR immunosequencing, statistical association of individual TCRs with disease status, and machine learning to predict cytomegalovirus infection status. A later analysis re-analyzed previously published TCR beta repertoires from 500 to 700 donors and added high-resolution HLA genotyping to study TCR occurrence patterns. Rather than using new phenotypic data, the later analysis identified candidate immune exposures from TCR beta sequences and from how often those sequences occurred across donors. In an earlier analysis of 500 to 650 of the donors, high-throughput TCR beta sequencing was used to judge whether each TCR beta V gene segment behaved as functional or pseudogenic. Donor age, sex, ethnicity and CMV serostatus were compiled together with the repertoire data. Genome-wide SNP genotypes for about 65% of the roughly 670 donors were used in a later genetic analysis, which treated that subset as a discovery cohort. Every repertoire in the discovery cohort had been generated on one and the same sequencing platform. HLA typing covered class I and class II loci at four-digit resolution. Typing coverage varied by locus: roughly 620-640 donors for A, B, C, DRB1 and DQB1; approximately 500 for DQA1; more than 600 for DPA1; around 490 for DPB1. Because of strong linkage in the cohort, roughly five DR-DQ haplotypes were treated as single units for association and clustering. Across some 400 genotyped donors of the cohort, an average of roughly 250,000 unique TCR beta nucleotide sequences per donor were sequenced, and around 20% of those sequences were non-productive. On the study overall, not on this receptor specifically: The sequencing pipeline was judged likely to have produced a cluster of highly shared sequence variants as a technical artifact. Specific HLA alleles were associated with 15,000 to 20,000 TCR beta sequences at a false discovery rate of 0.05 in a later analysis. CMV serostatus was the only immune exposure information available for the cohort. It was suggested by the authors that the approach could potentially be generalized to other disease states and immunological phenotypes. Correlated functional status among segregating V segments might be attributable to linkage disequilibrium, but an unknown experimental factor could not be ruled out. A later analysis found that TCR association rates varied across HLA loci, with DRB1 alleles showing the most associated TCRs and HLA-C alleles the fewest. An earlier analysis of approximately 540 of the donors showed that most TCR beta V segments appeared in productive rearrangements either about 90% or about 30% of the time, which broadly matched IMGT annotations. The 87-base-pair reads could not distinguish some IMGT-functional V segments, including TRBV6-2 and TRBV6-3, so those segments were excluded. This cohort had only TCR beta chains sequenced, and the lack of alpha or paired-chain data limited which features could be detected. A further reported finding was that TCR beta sequences accurately predicted the HLA-A and HLA-B alleles for most subjects in the first cohort. Roughly uniform sequencing depth across donors was assumed in presence/absence analyses, although this assumption may not hold. According to a later analysis, parvovirus B19, influenza, CMV and Epstein-Barr virus appeared linked to several top co-occurrence clusters. In a later genetic analysis, a missense DCLRE1C variant was associated with V-gene and J-gene trimming of TCR beta chains, and the association was replicated in an independent cohort. The classifier was reported to diagnose cytomegalovirus status with high specificity and sensitivity in both the original and validation cohorts. In vitro tests confirmed that a few of the cytomegalovirus-associated TCR beta chains recognize cytomegalovirus antigens. Compared with the approximately 710-donor mean, donors in an Asian-associated ancestry cluster had fewer N-insertions in productive TCRs, according to a later genetic analysis. According to a later analysis, most CMV-associated TCR beta chains appeared to be HLA-restricted, and the HLA associations seemed to be driven largely by CMV exposure. In the study, approximately 150 TCR beta chains were listed as associated with cytomegalovirus. In a later analysis, HLA-associated TCR beta chains showed more clonal expansion and lower generation probabilities than non-associated chains that were equally common. Strong co-occurrence of HLA alleles, especially DR and DQ, made assigning TCR associations to individual alleles difficult. Because counts were too low, approximately 18 rarely observed V segments, including chromosome 9 orphons, were excluded from the earlier analysis of 587 of the donors. Because HLA typing was unavailable for some donors at each locus, only the typed subset was used in association tests. Across donors, most TCR sequences were observed very rarely, whereas some public TCRs were present in many individuals.

The germline V and J ends show losses of 4 bases and 4 bases respectively, and no gene match explains 10 bases of the junction. The CDR3, from cysteine to phenylalanine, totals 16 residues. The kept DNA is CDR3 alone, 48 bases in frame from the first base. According to the germline V gene, CDR1 reads SGHRS and CDR2 reads YFSETQ. The cohort was made up of around 720 healthy bone marrow donors. At the time of sampling, all cohort members were nominally healthy, though unrecorded immune exposures were likely present. The donor was CMV seropositive and belonged to the group of about 290 seropositive cohort members. A peripheral blood sample was provided by each donor, and peripheral blood mononuclear cells were used for TCR beta sequencing. The Qiagen DNeasy Blood Extraction Kit was used to extract genomic DNA from the blood cell samples. Concerning this clone: There is no known antigen for this receptor. No clone much larger than this one lies a single base away; base qualities are absent.

Receptor libraries were prepared by the immunoSEQ multiplex PCR assay. A mixture of 60 forward primers for TCR Vbeta segments and 13 reverse primers for TCR Jbeta segments was used in the multiplex PCR. Amplification of the CDR3 region of rearranged TCR beta genes was performed with a multiplex PCR assay on genomic DNA. On the Illumina HiSeq System, the amplified TCR beta libraries were sequenced as 87-base-pair reads. The paper's data handling went like this. Across the 500 to 750 repertoires, a later analysis counted roughly 77 million unique TCR beta chains, around 11 million of which were shared by at least two donors. Raw reads were error-corrected and collapsed into unique sequences by a nearest-neighbor algorithm in which closely related sequences were merged to remove PCR and sequencing errors. Alignment of CDR3 sequences to IMGT reference sequences was used to assign V, D and J gene segments. For a sequence to be retained, a match of at least six nucleotides was required to both a V gene segment and a J gene segment. Rearrangements were classified as productive when the CDR3 lacked stop codons and remained in frame with V and J, and all other rearrangements were classified as non-productive. CDR3 was defined by IMGT convention, running from the second conserved V-encoded cysteine to the conserved J-encoded phenylalanine. The earlier analysis of about 500 of the donors excluded sequences that lacked an unambiguous match to a single V gene segment. In an earlier analysis of 450 to 700 of the donors, V segments were called functional above 56.7% productive rearrangements and were called segregating when the between-donor standard deviation exceeded 5%. A statistical classification framework was built for diagnosing cytomegalovirus status from the catalog of TCR beta chain sequences. In a later analysis, TCR nucleotide sequences were compared against IMGT/GENE-DB human TR gene sequences so that V and J genes could be assigned. In a later analysis, CDR3 sequences and most-parsimonious VDJ recombination scenarios were assigned using the TCRdist pipeline. In a later analysis, each TCR beta chain was defined by its CDR3 amino acid sequence together with its V-gene family, and reads without a unique V-gene family were excluded. To address suspected cross-contamination and a sequencing artifact, a later analysis removed over 500 highly shared, low-generation-probability nucleotide sequences. For each public chain, a later analysis derived a clonal expansion index from normalized ranks of inferred template counts within each repertoire. Generation probabilities in a later analysis came from a VDJ recombination model fitted to out-of-frame rearrangements, and those results were checked against IGoR. In a later analysis, hypergeometric tests were used to score TCR-TCR, TCR-HLA and TCR-CMV co-occurrence, with a repertoire-size bias correction applied to TCR pairs. A later analysis estimated false discovery rates by permuting HLA or CMV assignments 20 times. In a later analysis, co-occurring TCRs were grouped using DBSCAN, and TCRdist sequence similarity was added for clustering within HLA-allele-positive subsets. Co-occurrence clustering excluded repertoires with fewer than 30,000 or more than 120,000 public chains, plus five with anomalous nucleotide sharing. TCRdb re-hosts the immuneACCESS table, in-frame sequences only. Its copies lack some clones; in the studies checked, an unresolved V gene accounts for under half of them, and the cause for the rest is not known. The V and J calls and clone size are taken from that table; D and trimming were inferred from the DNA. Present in this sample are about 160,000 clones, roughly 85% of which were seen just once. Roughly 2.2% of the sample is taken by the ten largest.

The sequencing input was PBMCs. This chain joins TRBV5-1 to TRBJ1-1; TRBD1 matches 10 bases in the middle. This clonotype was sampled from a man aged 18 to 30 in good health and CMV-seropositive. The nucleotide sequence reads TGCGCCAGCAGCCCTCGACAGGGGGCGCGGGGCACTGAAGCTTTCTTT. This gives the protein CASSPRQGARGTEAFF.